These 14 T cell receptor beta chains share one sample of origin, sequenced in a study of T cells after yellow fever vaccination. From the 5' RACE reads, TCRdb called clonotypes with MiXCR, one entry per CDR3 protein. The table records approximately 30,000 distinct CDR3 sequences, 4% to 4.5% of them present only once. The sample in question was CD8+ T cells sorted from PBMCs, obtained 5 days after the yellow fever booster vaccination. All receptors derive from a man aged 25-45 years who received the YFV17D yellow fever vaccine.

The table lists this clonotype with many counts. This sequence joins TRBV4-3 and TRBJ2-5, with D possibly TRBD1 on 5 matching bases. Germline CDR1 and CDR2: LGHNA and YSLEER. V lost 4 bases and J 5 bases, leaving 17 bases between the germline ends. This CDR3 spans 15 amino acids. CDR3 loop: CASSPSRTGGETQYF. The CDR3 bases are TGCGCCAGCAGCCCATCTCGAACAGGTGGGGAGACCCAGTACTTC.

This clonotype was seen a handful of times. The gene calls are TRBV11-2 and TRBJ2-7; 9 bases line up with TRBD1. V gave up 3 bases and J gave up 1 base; unmatched junction bases: 1. This CDR3 has 14 amino acids. Germline-derived CDR1 and CDR2 are SGHAT and FQNNGV. The CDR3 coding sequence is TGTGCCAGCAGCTTCGGGACAGGGTCCTACGAGCAGTACTTC. This codes for CASSFGTGSYEQYF.

This clonotype was picked up many times. The rearrangement uses TRBV6-5 and TRBJ2-5; TRBD2 matches 8 bases. Per the germline V gene, CDR1 is MNHEY and CDR2 is SVGAGI. The CDR3 covers 16 residues. With V trimmed by 0 bases and J by 1 base, 4 bases remained unmatched. The CDR3 protein is CASSYSILAAQETQYF. CDR3 in DNA: TGTGCCAGCAGTTACTCGATACTAGCGGCCCAAGAGACCCAGTACTTC.

This clonotype was recorded at least ten times. This chain joins TRBV20-1 and TRBJ2-5; tentatively, D is TRBD2 (6 bases). CDR1 and CDR2 from the germline V gene are DFQATT and SNEGSKA (reference sequence). The length of the CDR3 is 12 residues. V lost 6 bases and J 5 bases, leaving 13 bases between the germline ends. CDR3 region: CSALRESETQYF. For the CDR3, the DNA is TGCAGTGCCCTACGGGAGTCTGAGACCCAGTACTTC.

This clonotype came up many times. CDR3 coding DNA: TGTGCCAGCAGTGAAATGGGTTTCAATCAGCCCCAGCATTTT. This encodes CASSEMGFNQPQHF. The gene calls are TRBV2 and TRBJ1-5; D is unresolved. The length of the CDR3 is 14 residues. The germline V and J ends were trimmed by 2 bases and 3 bases, with 8 bases remaining between them. CDR1 SNHLY and CDR2 FYNNEI come from the germline V gene.

This clonotype was observed many times. The chain recombines TRBV15 with TRBJ2-7; TRBD1 matches 9 bases. Germline values: CDR1 LNHNV, CDR2 YYDKDF (reference sequence). The CDR3 consists of 16 residues. Unmatched junction bases numbered 6, after V lost 0 bases and J lost 3 bases. The CDR3 DNA is TGTGCCACCAGCAGAGAATCGGGACAGGGTATCTACGAGCAGTACTTC. Translating it yields CATSRESGQGIYEQYF. Filled out from reference TRBV15 and TRBJ2-7, the complete variable domain reads DAMVIQNPRYQVTQFGKPVTLSCSQTLNHNVMYWYQQKSSQAPKLLFHYYDKDFNNEADTPDNFQSRRPNTSFCFLDIRSPGLGDTAMYLCATSRESGQGIYEQYFGPGTRLTVT.

As for this clonotype: Just one base apart from a much larger clone, this may be a read error. J is TRBJ2-2 and V is TRBV5-1, with D possibly called TRBD1 or TRBD2 (5 bases each). Trimming removed 4 bases at V and 3 bases at J, with 10 bases between. The germline gives CDR1 SGHRS, CDR2 YFSETQ. The CDR3 has 14 amino acids. The CDR3 spells CASSEGRHTGELFF. DNA of the CDR3: TGCGCCAGCAGCGAGGGACGGCACACCGGGGAGCTGTTTTTT.

This clonotype was recorded many times. The V and J genes are TRBV10-3 and TRBJ2-7, with D possibly being TRBD2 (5 bases). The CDR3 length is 14 residues. Trimming shortened V by 7 bases and J by 1 base, and 14 bases separated the two germline ends. From germline, CDR1 is ENHRY and CDR2 SYGVKD. CDR3 DNA sequence: TGTGCCATCACCCCCACGGAGGTATCCTACGAGCAGTACTTC. Translating it yields CAITPTEVSYEQYF.

The sample holds many counts of this clonotype. The J gene is TRBJ1-5, the V gene TRBV10-2, with TRBD1 matching over 11 bases. V was pared by 6 bases and J by 2 bases, with 3 bases of the junction left unmatched. Germline V CDR1 and CDR2: WSHSY, SAAADI. This CDR3 comprises 15 residues. The CDR3 sequence is CASSWGQGGNQPQHF. The CDR3 nucleotides are TGCGCCAGCAGCTGGGGACAGGGGGGCAATCAGCCCCAGCATTTT.

Many counts were recorded for this clonotype. The chain is built from TRBV9 and TRBJ2-5; tentatively, D is TRBD1 (5 bases). In germline, CDR1 is SGDLS, CDR2 YYNGEE. This CDR3 has 16 residues. Trimming shortened V by 4 bases and J by 3 bases, and 19 bases separated the two germline ends. The CDR3 loop is CASSPLSQGWEETQYF. The CDR3 DNA sequence: TGTGCCAGCAGCCCATTGTCTCAGGGCTGGGAAGAGACCCAGTACTTC.

This clonotype came up many times. The rearrangement links TRBV20-1 to TRBJ2-7; D remains unclear. The CDR3 length is 11 residues. Trimming removed 6 bases from V and 4 bases from J, with 10 bases in between. Germline V gene sequence: CDR1 DFQATT, CDR2 SNEGSKA (reference sequence). CDR3 nucleotide sequence: TGCAGTGCCCCACTTGGGTACGAGCAGTACTTC. Translated, it gives CSAPLGYEQYF.

In its sample, this clonotype was seen many times. The chain carries TRBV5-1 and TRBJ2-1, with a possible D match to TRBD2 (5 bases). With 0 bases removed from V and 7 bases from J, the gap between germline ends came to 5 bases. This CDR3 region has 12 residues. Per the germline V gene, CDR1 is SGHRS and CDR2 is YFSETQ. The CDR3 region has the DNA TGCGCCAGCAGCTTGGCGGGGAATGAGCAGTTCTTC. Its protein product is CASSLAGNEQFF.

This clonotype has at least ten counts. CDR3 loop: CSVGLGSRQPQHF. The CDR3 bases are TGCAGCGTTGGTTTGGGAAGTCGACAGCCCCAGCATTTT. The gene calls are TRBV29-1 and TRBJ1-5; D is uncertain. CDR1 SQVTM and CDR2 ANQGSEA come from the germline V gene. The CDR3 runs to 13 residues. V lost 4 bases and J lost 7, with 14 bases in between. Full variable domain (remainder filled in from reference TRBV29-1 and TRBJ1-5): SAVISQKPSRDICQRGTSLTIQCQVDSQVTMMFWYRQQPGQSLTLIATANQGSEATYESGFVIDKFPISRPNLTFSTLTVSNMSPEDSSIYLCSVGLGSRQPQHFGDGTRLSIL.

This clonotype has more than one count but fewer than ten. The chain employs TRBV12-3 or TRBV12-4 and TRBJ2-3, with TRBD1 identical over 8 bases. CDR3 size: 22 residues. Trimming removed 3 bases from V and 8 bases from J; junction bases left unmatched: 31. The CDR3 coding sequence is TGTGCCAGCAGTTTCCAAGAGGTCAGAAGGCCGGGACAGGCATCTTCTGAGGGTACGCAGTATTTT. Residues: CASSFQEVRRPGQASSEGTQYF.